This TCR beta chain was recovered during a study of blood T cell repertoires in COVID-19. At the level of the study: Samples taken during acute and convalescent COVID-19 were collected in the United States, Italy and Spain. From T cells, B-cell-depleted T cells, or PBMCs came the material, which was cDNA or gDNA.

TCRdb keeps only in-frame clones here, not all; method: immunoSEQ multiplex PCR. This sample has 140,000 to 150,000 clones; roughly 85% occur once, and the top ten carry about 4.4%. Germline CDR1 is SGHTA and CDR2 is FQGNSA. The CDR3 length is 15 residues. V shed 1 base and J 10 bases; nucleotides not matched to a gene: 6. Across about two dozen US areas, participants ranged in age from 18 to 89 years. The receptor's source is a man in his forties or fifties who had recovered from COVID-19. The chain couples TRBV7-2 to TRBJ1-6, with 8 bases lining up with TRBD1. The sequenced material came from PBMCs or T cells enriched from blood (not recorded which). CDR3 sequence (DNA): TGTGCCAGCAGCTTAGACCAGGGGGCCGGGTCACCCCTCCACTTT. This encodes CASSLDQGAGSPLHF. Filled out from reference TRBV7-2 and TRBJ1-6, the complete variable domain reads GAGVSQSPSNKVTEKGKDVELRCDPISGHTALYWYRQSLGQGLEFLIYFQGNSAPDKSGLPSDRFSAERTGGSVSTLTIQRTQQEDSAVYLCASSLDQGAGSPLHFGNGTRLTVT.